This entry lists 4 T cell receptor beta chains sequenced from one sample in a study of shared clonotypes between healthy human individuals. CD45RO-negative, CCR7-positively selected cells formed the naive CD8 fraction, excluding terminally differentiated effector memory CD45RA+ cells. Assay: immunoSEQ multiplex PCR; the TCRdb copy retains only in-frame clones and omits some. Of around 2,000,000 clones in the sample, 85% to 95% are singletons; the top ten hold about 1.1%. Specimen: naive CD8+ T cells sorted from blood. All receptors come from a man in his late teens or twenties in good health.

The chain combines TRBV13 with TRBJ2-7; TRBD2 aligns across 7 bases. The V gene's germline CDR1 is PRHDT and CDR2 FYEKMQ (reference sequence). J gave up 5 bases and V 6 bases, and 13 bases lay outside the gene matches. The CDR3 runs to 15 residues. The CDR3 region is CASSRGGSGAHEQYF. CDR3 coding DNA: TGTGCCAGCAGTCGAGGTGGAAGCGGGGCCCACGAGCAGTACTTC.

The chain uses TRBV15 and TRBJ2-7; D might be TRBD1 (6 bases). The CDR3 has 14 residues. Germline CDR1 and CDR2: LNHNV and YYDKDF (reference sequence). Trimming shortened V by 3 bases and J by 3 bases, and 12 bases separated the two germline ends. CDR3 region: CATSRDRVDYEQYF. The CDR3 DNA reads TGTGCCACCAGCAGGGACAGAGTAGACTACGAGCAGTACTTC.

The gene calls are TRBV10-3 and TRBJ1-2; no firm D call. Looked up from germline, CDR1 is ENHRY and CDR2 is SYGVKD. Trimming took off 6 bases at V and 8 bases at J, with 16 bases between the two ends. This CDR3 region has 13 residues. The CDR3: CAISPDEANGYTF. The CDR3 DNA reads TGTGCCATCAGCCCGGACGAGGCTAACGGCTACACCTTC.

On this clone itself: Other nucleotide sequences from this sample produce the same CDR3. The V and J genes are TRBV11-2 and TRBJ1-2; D may be TRBD1 (6 bases). Trimming left V 2 bases short and J 3 bases short, with 7 bases between. Germline CDR1 reads SGHAT; CDR2 reads FQNNGV. This CDR3 has 13 residues. CDR3 sequence (DNA): TGTGCCAGCAGCTTATCAGGGGACTATGGCTACACCTTC. This sequence encodes CASSLSGDYGYTF.